The TCR beta chain under discussion was sequenced for a study of CD8 T cells in ankylosing spondylitis. The study's findings and limits: Apparently characteristic of ankylosing spondylitis blood was a TCR beta motif (fewer than 10 highly homologous variants). According to the report, clones linked to the disease were significantly enriched in matched synovial fluid samples taken from ankylosing spondylitis patients.

This clonotype has more than one count but fewer than ten. The target antigen is unknown. With 2 bases removed from V and 3 bases from J, the gap between germline ends came to 8 bases. The CDR3 runs to 13 residues. TCRdb passed the 5' RACE reads through MiXCR, listing each CDR3 protein once. The table records approximately 350,000 distinct CDR3 sequences, roughly 20% of them present only once. What was sequenced was blood, either unsorted or a sorted T cell fraction (not recorded which). The chain joins TRBV12-3 or TRBV12-4 to TRBJ2-7, with D possibly matching TRBD1 (6 bases). The TCR sequence derives from a male donor with ankylosing spondylitis or in good health (not recorded which). CDR3: CASSLQGYYEQYF. In DNA, the CDR3 is TGTGCCAGCAGTTTACAGGGGTACTACGAGCAGTACTTC.